A selection of T cell receptor beta chains follows, all from one sample in a study of T cells after posttransplantation cyclophosphamide. The data were produced by immunoSEQ multiplex PCR, yet TCRdb's version contains in-frame clones alone and is incomplete. The repertoire has some 30,000 clones, roughly 90% of them found once; the top ten carry about 0.1%. Material: naive CD4+ T cells sorted from blood. The receptors were sampled from a man aged 25 to 40 in good health and a related stem cell transplant donor. CDR3s include the opening cysteine and the closing phenylalanine or tryptophan. Fields, in order: V gene, J gene, CDR3 length, clone size, D gene, CDR3 DNA, CDR3 protein. D genes are given only for firm matches. Only part of the rows carry a size: once, few, many, or a class if the clone is expanded.

TRBV5-1	TRBJ2-2	15	.	TRBD1	TGCGCCAGCAGCTTGAGACAGGGAGAGACCGGGGAGCTGTTTTTT	CASSLRQGETGELFF
TRBV7-9	TRBJ1-1	15	once	.	TGTGCCAGCAGCTACAAGACAGGAATGAACACTGAAGCTTTCTTT	CASSYKTGMNTEAFF
TRBV7-2	TRBJ2-1	17	.	.	TGTGCCAGCAGCTCAACAAGTGGGGCATCCTCCTACAATGAGCAGTTCTTC	CASSSTSGASSYNEQFF
TRBV7-6	TRBJ1-6	13	once	.	TGTGCCAGCAGCTTAGCGACGACAGGACCCCTCCACTTT	CASSLATTGPLHF
TRBV2	TRBJ1-2	13	few	TRBD1	TGTGCCAGCAGTGTCCAGGGGGACTATGGCTACACCTTC	CASSVQGDYGYTF
TRBV11-3	TRBJ2-1	15	.	.	TGTGCCAGCAGCTTGGAAGGGGTAGGCTACAATGAGCAGTTCTTC	CASSLEGVGYNEQFF
TRBV5-1	TRBJ2-3	18	.	TRBD2	TGCGCCAGCAGCTCGGGACTAGCGGGGGGGCGTAGCACAGATACGCAGTATTTT	CASSSGLAGGRSTDTQYF
TRBV11-2	TRBJ2-7	14	.	TRBD1	TGTGCCAGCAGCTTAGAACAGGGGGCCGGCGAGCAGTACTTC	CASSLEQGAGEQYF
TRBV29-1	TRBJ2-5	12	.	TRBD2	TGCAGCGTTGGCCAGGGAGGGGAGACCCAGTACTTC	CSVGQGGETQYF
TRBV6-5	TRBJ2-7	12	.	.	TGTGCCAGCAGTTACCAGGGGACGGAGCAGTACTTC	CASSYQGTEQYF
TRBV4-1	TRBJ2-3	18	.	TRBD2	TGCGCCAGCAGCCAAGGGAGGGTAAGAGCGGGGAGTACAGATACGCAGTATTTT	CASSQGRVRAGSTDTQYF
TRBV6-6	TRBJ1-5	12	.	.	TGTGCCAGCAGTTACCTCGTTCAGCCCCAGCATTTT	CASSYLVQPQHF
TRBV9	TRBJ1-6	15	.	.	TGTGCCAGCAGCGTAGAGGGGTTCGTAAATTCCCCCCTCCACTTT	CASSVEGFVNSPLHF
TRBV29-1	TRBJ2-3	13	once	TRBD2	TGCAGCGTTGTTGCGGGGGACACAGATACGCAGTATTTT	CSVVAGDTDTQYF
TRBV2	TRBJ2-3	13	.	.	TGTGCCAGCAGTGTCCAATTTACAGATACGCAGTATTTT	CASSVQFTDTQYF
TRBV27	TRBJ2-2	16	.	.	TGTGCCAGCAGTTTATCCGCCGGACAGAACACCGGGGAGCTGTTTTTT	CASSLSAGQNTGELFF
TRBV6-1	TRBJ1-5	12	once	.	TGTGCCAGCAGAACGGGAAATCAGCCCCAGCATTTT	CASRTGNQPQHF
TRBV7-2	TRBJ2-3	16	once	TRBD2	TGTGCCAGCAGCCCCCTGGGAGCGGGGGTTACAGATACGCAGTATTTT	CASSPLGAGVTDTQYF
TRBV5-1	TRBJ2-5	16	.	.	TGCGCCAGCAGCTTGGGGTCGGGGGGCCCCAAGACGACCCAGTACTTC	CASSLGSGGPKTTQYF
TRBV7-9	TRBJ1-2	15	.	TRBD1	TGTGCCAGCACCTATTCGGGGCAGGGGGCATCCGGCTACACCTTC	CASTYSGQGASGYTF
TRBV29-1	TRBJ2-2	13	once	TRBD1	TGCAGCGTTGTAACAGGGGGGTCCGGGGAGCTGTTTTTT	CSVVTGGSGELFF
TRBV9	TRBJ2-1	15	.	TRBD1	TGTGCCAGCGGCCCCTCGACAGGGATTGACAATGAGCAGTTCTTC	CASGPSTGIDNEQFF
TRBV27	TRBJ2-7	14	.	.	TGTGCCAGCAGTCGGATCAGGGGACCCTACGAGCAGTACTTC	CASSRIRGPYEQYF
TRBV19	TRBJ1-2	13	.	TRBD1	TGTGCCAGTACCGAGACAGGGGTGGGCGGCTACACCTTC	CASTETGVGGYTF
TRBV18	TRBJ2-3	16	.	TRBD1	TGTGCCAGCTCACCCTCCGGGACAGGGAACTCAGATACGCAGTATTTT	CASSPSGTGNSDTQYF
TRBV2	TRBJ2-3	15	.	TRBD2	TGTGCCAGCAGCGTGACTAGCGGGGGGGCAGGTACGCAGTATTTT	CASSVTSGGAGTQYF
TRBV21-1	TRBJ2-5	14	.	.	TGTGCCAGCAGCAAGGGACAGAGACAAGAGACCCAGTACTTC	CASSKGQRQETQYF
TRBV7-9	TRBJ2-3	14	.	.	TGTGCCAGCAGCCTAACTCCTAGCACAGATACGCAGTATTTT	CASSLTPSTDTQYF
TRBV6-4	TRBJ1-2	13	.	TRBD1	TGTGCCAGCAGCCACGGGACAGGGGATGGCTACACCTTC	CASSHGTGDGYTF
TRBV6-5	TRBJ1-4	13	few	.	TGTGCCAGCAGTTACTCTGAGACTCGGAAACTGTTTTTT	CASSYSETRKLFF
TRBV5-6	TRBJ1-5	16	.	TRBD1	TGTGCCAGCAGCTTCGGGACAGGGGAAAGCAATCAGCCCCAGCATTTT	CASSFGTGESNQPQHF
TRBV2	TRBJ1-2	14	.	.	TGTGCCAGCAGTGTGGAGCAAGCTAACTATGGCTACACCTTC	CASSVEQANYGYTF
TRBV18	TRBJ1-5	14	.	.	TGTGCCAGCTCACCAGAGAAGGGGTGGCAGCCCCAGCATTTT	CASSPEKGWQPQHF
TRBV9	TRBJ2-2	16	.	.	TGTGCCAGCAGCAATTCCGGTTACGCGAACACCGGGGAGCTGTTTTTT	CASSNSGYANTGELFF
TRBV6-5	TRBJ2-7	15	.	TRBD1	TGTGCCAGCCATAGGACAGGACGAGGGAGTTACGAGCAGTACTTC	CASHRTGRGSYEQYF
TRBV19	TRBJ2-7	15	.	TRBD2	TGTGCCAGTAGTTTCACGACTAGCGGGGTCAACGAGCAGTACTTC	CASSFTTSGVNEQYF
TRBV7-9	TRBJ2-5	18	.	.	TGTGCCAGCACATTCCTACAGGGTCTCAATCGGGCACAAGAGACCCAGTACTTC	CASTFLQGLNRAQETQYF
TRBV2	TRBJ1-6	19	.	TRBD1	TGTGCCAGCAGCGCTCCGACAGGGGGAATATTCTCCTATAATTCACCCCTCCACTTT	CASSAPTGGIFSYNSPLHF
TRBV4-1	TRBJ1-1	13	.	.	TGCGCCAGCAGCCAAGAATCGGTCACTGAAGCTTTCTTT	CASSQESVTEAFF
TRBV4-1	TRBJ2-3	14	.	.	TGCGCCAGCAGCCAAGACAGGGGCACAGATACGCAGTATTTT	CASSQDRGTDTQYF
TRBV11-2	TRBJ1-1	13	.	.	TGTGCCAGCAGCATTAGGACAGTTACTGAAGCTTTCTTT	CASSIRTVTEAFF
TRBV5-1	TRBJ1-4	15	.	.	TGCGCCAGCAGCTTGGTTGTTTCAGGCCGGGAAAAACTGTTTTTT	CASSLVVSGREKLFF
TRBV20-1	TRBJ2-1	11	.	.	TGCAGTGCCGCGGCAAGTGCTGAGCAGTTCTTC	CSAAASAEQFF
TRBV25-1	TRBJ1-2	14	.	TRBD1	TGTGCCAGCAGTGAAAGACAGGGTATGAATGGCTACACCTTC	CASSERQGMNGYTF
TRBV5-6	TRBJ2-7	11	.	.	TGTGCCAGCAGCTTTCGGGGGGAGCAGTACTTC	CASSFRGEQYF
TRBV25-1	TRBJ1-1	14	.	.	TGTGCCAGCAGTGAAGGCAGGGGAATCGCTGAAGCTTTCTTT	CASSEGRGIAEAFF
TRBV19	TRBJ1-1	13	.	.	TGTGCCAGTAGTATAGCACTAACTGGCGAAGCTTTCTTT	CASSIALTGEAFF
TRBV25-1	TRBJ2-1	14	once	.	TGTGCCAGCAGGAGACACGGGGGAGGAAATGAGCAGTTCTTC	CASRRHGGGNEQFF
TRBV10-3	TRBJ1-5	15	.	TRBD1	TGTGCCATCAGTGAGGGACAGGGATTTGGTCAGCCCCAGCATTTT	CAISEGQGFGQPQHF
TRBV5-4	TRBJ2-1	12	.	.	TGTGCCAGCAGCCTACCGGACAGAGAGCAGTTCTTC	CASSLPDREQFF
TRBV18	TRBJ2-3	16	once	TRBD2	TGTGCCAGCTCACCCTTTCAGCGGGGCCTCCAGGATACGCAGTATTTT	CASSPFQRGLQDTQYF
TRBV11-2	TRBJ1-5	18	.	TRBD1	TGTGCCAGCAGCTTGGCCGGGACAGGGACGGTCAGCAATCAGCCCCAGCATTTT	CASSLAGTGTVSNQPQHF
TRBV6-5	TRBJ2-7	15	.	TRBD1	TGTGCCAGCAGGACAAGCCGGGACAGCACCTACGAGCAGTACTTC	CASRTSRDSTYEQYF
TRBV5-8	TRBJ1-5	17	.	.	TGTGCCAGCAGCTCGCTATTAACGACAGACCTCAATCAGCCCCAGCATTTT	CASSSLLTTDLNQPQHF
TRBV19	TRBJ2-2	14	.	.	TGTGCCAGTAGTATTGTCAGGCAAACCGGGGAGCTGTTTTTT	CASSIVRQTGELFF
TRBV9	TRBJ2-2	15	.	.	TGTGCCAGCAGCGTAGTGACAGGTTACACCGGGGAGCTGTTTTTT	CASSVVTGYTGELFF
TRBV11-2	TRBJ2-1	15	.	TRBD2	TGTGCCAGCAGCCTAGCGGGGGGCTCCTACAATGAGCAGTTCTTC	CASSLAGGSYNEQFF
TRBV6-4	TRBJ2-7	12	.	.	TGTGCCAGCCGGAGGGTCTCCTACGAGCAGTACTTC	CASRRVSYEQYF